These 12 T cell receptor beta chains were all obtained from the same sample, sequenced in a study of cytomegalovirus exposure and HLA in healthy donors. PCR used 60 Vbeta primers and 13 Jbeta primers. Libraries were prepared by immunoSEQ multiplex PCR; TCRdb keeps only in-frame clonotypes and omits some of them. The sample shows under 200,000 clones, roughly 85% of them seen only once. Sequenced material: PBMCs. These receptors originate from a woman between 45 and 65 years old in good health and CMV-seronegative.

V usage is TRBV6-5 and J usage is TRBJ1-1; no clear D gene. Germline lookup yields CDR1 MNHEY and CDR2 SVGAGI. V lost 2 bases to trimming and J lost 3 bases, with 7 bases between them. The length of the CDR3 is 13 residues. As DNA, the CDR3 is TGTGCCAGCAGTTACGGAGGGTACACTGAAGCTTTCTTT. It is translated as CASSYGGYTEAFF.

This chain connects TRBV28 to TRBJ1-1; tentative D call: TRBD1 (6 bases). CDR1 is MDHEN, CDR2 SYDVKM, per germline. V lost 6 bases and J lost 5, with 16 bases in between. There are 14 residues in the CDR3. The CDR3 nucleotides are TGTGCCAGCAGCCGAACAGGGTCAAGGACTGAAGCTTTCTTT. The encoded protein is CASSRTGSRTEAFF.

The chain is built from TRBV5-4 and TRBJ2-5; D ambiguous. Germline V gives CDR1 SGHNT, CDR2 YYREEE (reference sequence). V lost 0 bases to trimming and J lost 2 bases, with 5 bases between them. The CDR3 is 13 amino acids. CDR3 sequence reads: CASSLGGQETQYF. The CDR3 DNA is TGTGCCAGCAGCTTGGGCGGTCAAGAGACCCAGTACTTC.

This sequence joins TRBV5-4 and TRBJ2-3; D is perhaps TRBD2 (6 bases). The CDR3 has 14 amino acids. Per the germline V gene, CDR1 is SGHNT and CDR2 is YYREEE (reference sequence). Trimming removed 5 bases from V and 2 bases from J, with 12 bases in between. The DNA for the CDR3 is TGTGCCAGCAGTTTTTCGGGGGACACAGATACGCAGTATTTT. Protein product: CASSFSGDTDTQYF.

This clone was counted a few times. The chain has TRBV21-1 and TRBJ2-5; TRBD1, as called in the table, went unchecked against the DNA. TRBV21-1 is a listed pseudogene. The CDR3 sequence is 15 residues long. The CDR3 DNA reads as TGTGCCAGCAGAAGGGACAGGGGCGACTCCGAGACCCAGTACTTC. Amino acid sequence: CASRRDRGDSETQYF.

The chain employs TRBV29-1 and TRBJ2-5; 10 nucleotides match TRBD2. The trim removed 7 bases at V and 3 bases at J, leaving 14 bases unmatched. The germline CDR1 and CDR2 sequences are SQVTM and ANQGSEA. The CDR3 sequence is 16 residues long. The CDR3 sequence: CSGGNPGTSVKETQYF. The CDR3 DNA follows: TGCAGCGGAGGGAACCCGGGGACTAGCGTAAAAGAGACCCAGTACTTC.

The CDR3 loop reads CASSVLSTEAFF. The CDR3 DNA reads TGTGCCAGCAGTGTTCTGAGTACTGAAGCTTTCTTT. The chain has TRBV6-1 and TRBJ1-1; no firm D call. V shed 4 bases and J shed 5 bases, with 8 bases lying between them. The CDR3 spans 12 residues. Germline lookup yields CDR1 MNHNS and CDR2 SASEGT.

V usage is TRBV7-2 and J usage is TRBJ2-1, with 8 nucleotides matching TRBD2. CDR1 is SGHTA and CDR2 is FQGNSA in the germline V gene. The CDR3 contains 14 residues. V gave up 3 bases and J gave up 5 bases; unmatched junction bases: 3. The CDR3 loop reads CASSLYGRDNEQFF. DNA for the CDR3: TGTGCCAGCAGCTTGTACGGGAGGGACAATGAGCAGTTCTTC.

Note on this clone: The junction and the germline gene differ at one end; a read error may be behind it. The rearrangement joins TRBV5-1 to TRBJ2-2; 7 positions agree with TRBD1. The germline CDR1 and CDR2 sequences are SGHRS and YFSETQ. This CDR3 region has 14 residues. CDR3 nucleotides: TGCGCCAGCAGCCCGGACAGGATTACCGGGAAGCTGTTTTTT. This codes for CASSPDRITGKLFF.

This chain connects TRBV5-5 to TRBJ1-5; maybe TRBD1 (5 bases). Deletions cut 3 bases from V and 6 bases from J, with 10 bases between. This CDR3 spans 13 amino acids. Germline assignment: CDR1 SGHKS and CDR2 YYEKEE (reference sequence). CDR3 nucleotide sequence: TGTGCCAGCAGCTCCCTAGGGGTTCAGCCCCAGCATTTT. This gives the protein CASSSLGVQPQHF.

This clone has just a few counts. The chain couples TRBV5-4 to TRBJ2-3; the D is unclear. Germline CDR1 and CDR2: SGHNT and YYREEE (reference sequence). Trimming removed 0 bases from V and 2 bases from J, with 13 bases in between. The CDR3 covers 16 residues. This CDR3 reads CASSLENSWNTDTQYF. CDR3 DNA sequence: TGTGCCAGCAGCTTGGAAAATAGCTGGAACACAGATACGCAGTATTTT.

This clone rates as medium-sized. V and J are TRBV14 and TRBJ1-1; TRBD1 matches at 7 bases. Germline CDR1 reads SGHDN; CDR2 reads FVKESK. V dropped 3 bases and J dropped 2; count of bases not matched to a gene: 9. CDR3 length: 16 residues. DNA for the CDR3: TGTGCCAGCAGCCAGGGCTATGGACAGGCCAACACTGAAGCTTTCTTT. Translated: CASSQGYGQANTEAFF. The full variable domain, rest sourced from reference TRBV14 and TRBJ1-1, is EAGVTQFPSHSVIEKGQTVTLRCDPISGHDNLYWYRRVMGKEIKFLLHFVKESKQDESGMPNNRFLAERTGGTYSTLKVQPAELEDSGVYFCASSQGYGQANTEAFFGQGTRLTVV.